This T cell receptor (beta chain) was captured by sequencing in a study of quantifying T cell responses using KT2 cells. Study at large: Reverse transcription used primers in the TCR alpha and beta constant regions.

Unfractionated PBMC were spiked with known numbers of KT2 clone cells. The CDR3 spans 13 residues. CDR1 is SNHLY, CDR2 FYNNEI, per germline. V lost 6 bases to trimming and J lost 0 bases, with 6 bases between them. This clonotype was detected a few times. Each cDNA got a UMI-containing oligo ligated at its 3' end. The first PCR ran approximately 4 cycles with an equimolar RC1.1 and RC1.2 beta primer mix. TCRdb re-derived calls from the UMI-ligation and nested PCR reads in MiXCR, one entry per CDR3 protein. Among 40,000 to 60,000 distinct CDR3 sequences listed, 11% were seen once. V gene TRBV2 combines with J gene TRBJ1-5; D is undetermined. This sequence originates from a human donor. The sequencing sample was made of PBMCs spiked with cells of the T cell clone KT2. CDR3 nucleotides: TGTGCCAGCAGGGTTCATAGCAATCAGCCCCAGCATTTT. Translation: CASRVHSNQPQHF. Full variable domain (missing parts from reference TRBV2 and TRBJ1-5): EPEVTQTPSHQVTQMGQEVILRCVPISNHLYFYWYRQILGQKVEFLVSFYNNEISEKSEIFDDQFSVERPDGSNFTLKIRSTKLEDSAMYFCASRVHSNQPQHFGDGTRLSIL.